Presented here are 23 T cell receptor beta chains from one specimen sequenced in a study of blood T cell repertoires in COVID-19. Sequencing used immunoSEQ multiplex PCR; TCRdb keeps in-frame clones, though not all of them. The table shows around 320,000 clones, with approximately 88% occurring only once. Specimen: peripheral blood. All receptors derive from a woman in her 30s who had recovered from COVID-19.

The V and J genes are TRBV2 and TRBJ2-6, with 11 bases fitting TRBD1. After removal of 6 bases from V and 4 bases from J, the junction contained 11 bases not matched to a gene. CDR1 and CDR2 from the germline V gene are SNHLY and FYNNEI. The CDR3 length is 18 residues. CDR3 residues: CASRSGTGGSSGANVLTF. The CDR3 DNA is TGTGCCAGCAGAAGCGGGACAGGGGGATCTTCCGGGGCCAACGTCCTGACTTTC.

The chain is built from TRBV19 and TRBJ2-2; the match to TRBD2 covers 12 bases. The CDR3 has 17 residues. The V gene end was trimmed by 6 bases and the J gene end by 6 bases; junction bases not matched to a gene: 11. The V gene's germline CDR1 is LNHDA and CDR2 SQIVND (reference sequence). The CDR3 region has the DNA TGTGCCAGTAGCCCTTCACTAGCGGGGGGCTCACCCGGGGAGCTGTTTTTT. Translated: CASSPSLAGGSPGELFF.

This chain uses TRBV7-9 with TRBJ2-1; 7 bases are shared with TRBD2. V gave up 1 base and J gave up 8 bases; unmatched junction bases: 2. The CDR3 is 13 amino acids. In germline, CDR1 is SEHNR, CDR2 FQNEAQ (reference sequence). Written as DNA, the CDR3 is TGTGCCAGCAGCTTAGGGCTAGCGGATGAGCAGTTCTTC. Amino acids: CASSLGLADEQFF. Full variable domain (outside the CDR3, taken from reference TRBV7-9 and TRBJ2-1): DTGVSQNPRHKITKRGQNVTFRCDPISEHNRLYWYRQTLGQGPEFLTYFQNEAQLEKSRLLSDRFSAERPKGSFSTLEIQRTEQGDSAMYLCASSLGLADEQFFGPGTRLTVL.

CDR3 in DNA: TGTGCCAGCACTAAGGCTTTTGGCGGGGGGGCCTATGGCACAGATACGCAGTATTTT. This encodes CASTKAFGGGAYGTDTQYF. V usage is TRBV2 and J usage is TRBJ2-3; TRBD2 matches 9 bases. The CDR3 consists of 19 residues. V shed 7 bases, J shed 1 base, and the junction held 18 bases outside the gene matches. Germline assignment: CDR1 SNHLY and CDR2 FYNNEI.

The chain combines TRBV28 with TRBJ2-1; 7 bases map to TRBD2. The germline V gene has CDR1 MDHEN and CDR2 SYDVKM. V gave up 5 bases and J gave up 0 bases; unmatched junction bases: 7. The CDR3 has 16 amino acids. Here the CDR3 reads CASSVWGGSSYNEQFF. The CDR3 nucleotides read TGTGCCAGCAGTGTCTGGGGGGGGAGCTCCTACAATGAGCAGTTCTTC. Combining the CDR3 with reference TRBV28 and TRBJ2-1 gives the whole variable domain DVKVTQSSRYLVKRTGEKVFLECVQDMDHENMFWYRQDPGLGLRLIYFSYDVKMKEKGDIPEGYSVSREKKERFSLILESASTNQTSMYLCASSVWGGSSYNEQFFGPGTRLTVL.

The chain employs TRBV28 and TRBJ1-1; maybe TRBD1 (6 bases). Deletions cut 3 bases from V and 6 bases from J, with 17 bases between. Germline CDR1 MDHEN, CDR2 SYDVKM. This CDR3 is built from 15 residues. This CDR3 reads CASSFLRPGDAEAFF. The CDR3 DNA reads TGTGCCAGCAGTTTTCTTCGGCCAGGGGACGCTGAAGCTTTCTTT. The whole variable domain, remainder taken from reference TRBV28 and TRBJ1-1, is DVKVTQSSRYLVKRTGEKVFLECVQDMDHENMFWYRQDPGLGLRLIYFSYDVKMKEKGDIPEGYSVSREKKERFSLILESASTNQTSMYLCASSFLRPGDAEAFFGQGTRLTVV.

The rearrangement links TRBV9 to TRBJ1-1, with D possibly TRBD1 on 6 matching bases. The germline V and J ends were trimmed by 0 bases and 0 bases, with 12 bases remaining between them. From germline, CDR1 is SGDLS and CDR2 YYNGEE. The CDR3 covers 16 residues. The DNA for the CDR3 is TGTGCCAGCAGCGTAGCCGGGACACTTATGAACACTGAAGCTTTCTTT. Translation: CASSVAGTLMNTEAFF.

This clone has just one count. The chain links TRBV4-3 to TRBJ2-3; 8 bases align to TRBD2. Unmatched junction bases numbered 6, after V lost 0 bases and J lost 4 bases. The CDR3 totals 16 residues. Germline V gives CDR1 LGHNA, CDR2 YSLEER. CDR3 loop: CASSQDRGGGPDTQYF. The CDR3 region has the DNA TGCGCCAGCAGCCAAGACCGGGGGGGAGGCCCAGATACGCAGTATTTT.

The chain couples TRBV27 to TRBJ1-4; 7 bases line up with TRBD1. Trimming at V came to 5 bases and at J to 5 bases, leaving 5 bases not matched to a gene. This CDR3 has 14 residues. Germline CDR1 MNHEY, CDR2 SMNVEV (reference sequence). CDR3 residues: CASSPRQGNEKLFF. The CDR3 nucleotides read TGTGCCAGCAGTCCTCGACAGGGAAATGAAAAACTGTTTTTT.

This chain links TRBV5-1 with TRBJ2-5; 11 nucleotides line up with TRBD2. CDR1 and CDR2 from the germline V gene are SGHRS and YFSETQ. This CDR3 has 15 amino acids. V lost 4 bases, J lost 4 bases, and 6 bases stayed unmatched. The CDR3 protein is CASSLRLAGIETQYF. As DNA, the CDR3 is TGCGCCAGCAGCCTCCGACTAGCGGGGATAGAGACCCAGTACTTC.

J is TRBJ2-3 and V is TRBV7-8, with a weak D call TRBD1 (6 bases). Germline V gene data show CDR1 as SGHVS and CDR2 as FQNEAQ. The CDR3 consists of 21 residues. V gave up 2 bases and J gave up 1 base, with 28 bases separating them. This CDR3 is CASSLKGLQGRHIRGTDTQYF. The CDR3 bases are TGTGCCAGCAGCTTAAAAGGGCTTCAGGGGCGCCACATCCGGGGCACAGATACGCAGTATTTT.

The chain uses TRBV5-1 and TRBJ1-3; TRBD1 aligns across 7 bases. The CDR3 is made up of 14 amino acids. Germline V CDR1 and CDR2: SGHRS, YFSETQ. With V trimmed by 3 bases and J by 5 bases, 5 bases remained unmatched. CDR3 amino acids: CASSWETGRNTIYF. Written as DNA, the CDR3 is TGCGCCAGCAGCTGGGAGACAGGGAGAAACACCATATATTTT.

The rearrangement links TRBV7-2 to TRBJ1-1; weak D call: TRBD1 (5 bases). The V gene's germline CDR1 is SGHTA and CDR2 FQGNSA. V lost 1 base, J lost 1 base, and 7 bases lay in between. CDR3 size: 14 residues. The CDR3 spells CASSLEGRNTEAFF. The CDR3 DNA follows: TGTGCCAGCAGCTTAGAGGGGCGGAACACTGAAGCTTTCTTT.

The chain combines TRBV29-1 with TRBJ1-2; no clear D gene. Germline assignment: CDR1 SQVTM and CDR2 ANQGSEA. Trimming removed 6 bases at V and 7 bases at J, with 18 bases between. This CDR3 has 13 amino acids. CDR3 sequence: CSVTLDLTGGYTF. CDR3 DNA sequence: TGCAGCGTAACCCTTGACCTTACGGGTGGCTACACCTTC. Full variable domain (missing parts from reference TRBV29-1 and TRBJ1-2): SAVISQKPSRDICQRGTSLTIQCQVDSQVTMMFWYRQQPGQSLTLIATANQGSEATYESGFVIDKFPISRPNLTFSTLTVSNMSPEDSSIYLCSVTLDLTGGYTFGSGTRLTVV.

The genes are TRBV30 and TRBJ1-3; possibly TRBD1 for D (6 bases). The V gene's germline CDR1 is GTSNPN and CDR2 SVGIG (reference sequence). The CDR3 is made up of 15 amino acids. The V end was cut by 3 bases, the J end by 0 bases, with 12 bases between. The CDR3, as DNA: TGTGCCTGGAGCGTTACAGGGACCTCTGGAAACACCATATATTTT. Protein sequence: CAWSVTGTSGNTIYF. The entire variable domain, with the rest obtained from reference TRBV30 and TRBJ1-3, is as follows: SQTIHQWPATLVQPVGSPLSLECTVEGTSNPNLYWYRQAAGRGLQLLFYSVGIGQISSEVPQNLSASRPQDRQFILSSKKLLLSDSGFYLCAWSVTGTSGNTIYFGEGSWLTVV.

V usage is TRBV28 and J usage is TRBJ1-2; no clear D gene. This CDR3 has 14 amino acids. Germline V gene lookup returns CDR1 MDHEN and CDR2 SYDVKM. Trimming shortened V by 7 bases and J by 4 bases, and 16 bases separated the two germline ends. CDR3 region: CASTESRSPYGYTF. In DNA, the CDR3 is TGTGCCAGCACCGAATCGCGAAGCCCCTATGGCTACACCTTC.

This clone was detected ten times or more. This chain connects TRBV2 to TRBJ1-2, with D uncertain. This CDR3 is 11 amino acids long. The germline V and J ends were trimmed by 8 bases and 8 bases, with 12 bases remaining between them. CDR1 is SNHLY and CDR2 is FYNNEI in the germline V gene. The CDR3 reads CASYGRKGYTF. CDR3 bases: TGTGCCAGCTACGGGAGGAAGGGCTACACCTTC.

This clone showed up just a few times. The V and J genes are TRBV7-2 and TRBJ2-2, with 10 nucleotides matching TRBD1. CDR3 length equals 15 residues. Germline CDR1 is SGHTA and CDR2 is FQGNSA. Trimming cost V 5 bases and J 6 bases; bases outside gene matches: 6. The CDR3 region has the DNA TGTGCCAGCAGCAGAGACAGGGGGCGACCCGGGGAGCTGTTTTTT. This gives the protein CASSRDRGRPGELFF.

CDR3 sequence: CATSDDRGSGDTQYF. In DNA, the CDR3 is TGTGCCACCAGTGATGACAGGGGTTCGGGAGATACGCAGTATTTT. The V and J genes are TRBV24-1 and TRBJ2-3; TRBD1 matches at 8 bases. After removal of 3 bases from V and 5 bases from J, the junction contained 6 bases not matched to a gene. There are 15 residues in the CDR3. CDR1 and CDR2 (germline): KGHDR, SFDVKD.

In this sample, this clone turned up once. The chain uses TRBV13 and TRBJ1-1; no clear D gene. Germline V gene sequence: CDR1 PRHDT, CDR2 FYEKMQ (reference sequence). This CDR3 has 14 amino acids. V lost 1 base and J lost 5, with 11 bases in between. The CDR3 spells CASSLDRGVTEAFF. Written as DNA, the CDR3 is TGTGCCAGCAGCTTAGATCGGGGTGTGACTGAAGCTTTCTTT.

This clone was observed once. The chain carries TRBV2 and TRBJ2-3, with 10 bases lining up with TRBD1. Germline trimming cut 4 bases from V and 4 bases from J; bases unmatched to any gene: 5. There are 15 residues in the CDR3. Per the germline V gene, CDR1 is SNHLY and CDR2 is FYNNEI. CDR3: CASSVTGTGADTQYF. CDR3 coding DNA: TGTGCCAGCAGTGTTACCGGGACAGGGGCAGATACGCAGTATTTT. Complete variable domain (other parts from reference TRBV2 and TRBJ2-3): EPEVTQTPSHQVTQMGQEVILRCVPISNHLYFYWYRQILGQKVEFLVSFYNNEISEKSEIFDDQFSVERPDGSNFTLKIRSTKLEDSAMYFCASSVTGTGADTQYFGPGTRLTVL.

The V and J genes are TRBV18 and TRBJ1-2; D not resolved. The CDR3 sequence is 14 residues long. Germline-derived CDR1 and CDR2 are KGHSH and LQKENI. V lost 0 bases to trimming and J lost 1 base, with 6 bases between them. The CDR3, as DNA: TGTGCCAGCTCACCACCATCCAATAACTATGGCTACACCTTC. Its translation: CASSPPSNNYGYTF.

The chain couples TRBV7-3 to TRBJ2-3; D perhaps matches TRBD2 (5 bases). The CDR3 has 14 amino acids. Germline loops: CDR1 SGHTA, CDR2 FQGTGA. Trimming cost V 5 bases and J 5 bases, with 14 bases left between them. CDR3 protein: CASSPRGPGDTQYF. The CDR3 DNA reads TGTGCCAGCAGCCCACGAGGGCCTGGAGATACGCAGTATTTT.